The entry below describes one T cell receptor beta chain. Its matching antigen is unknown. This entry comes from a study of shared clonotypes between healthy human individuals. Whole-study findings and limits: Clonotype sharing among the donors was expected to vary with sequencing depth.

The protocol was immunoSEQ multiplex PCR, while the TCRdb copy is restricted to in-frame clones and leaves out a portion. The table shows approximately 2.5 million clones, with roughly nine tenths occurring only once. This sequence was found in a man aged 18 to 35 in good health. Sequenced: naive CD4+ T cells sorted from blood. Subset given: CD45RA+ positively selected.

This chain's CDR3 is CASSPQGGLPMGYTF. CDR3 bases: TGTGCCAGCAGCCCACAGGGGGGCCTCCCGATGGGCTACACCTTC. V gene TRBV5-8 combines with J gene TRBJ1-2; 8 nucleotides agree with TRBD1. Losses at the gene ends were 4 bases for V and 8 bases for J; bases not matched to a gene: 13. Germline V CDR1 and CDR2: SGHTS, YDEGEE. CDR3 length: 15 amino acids.